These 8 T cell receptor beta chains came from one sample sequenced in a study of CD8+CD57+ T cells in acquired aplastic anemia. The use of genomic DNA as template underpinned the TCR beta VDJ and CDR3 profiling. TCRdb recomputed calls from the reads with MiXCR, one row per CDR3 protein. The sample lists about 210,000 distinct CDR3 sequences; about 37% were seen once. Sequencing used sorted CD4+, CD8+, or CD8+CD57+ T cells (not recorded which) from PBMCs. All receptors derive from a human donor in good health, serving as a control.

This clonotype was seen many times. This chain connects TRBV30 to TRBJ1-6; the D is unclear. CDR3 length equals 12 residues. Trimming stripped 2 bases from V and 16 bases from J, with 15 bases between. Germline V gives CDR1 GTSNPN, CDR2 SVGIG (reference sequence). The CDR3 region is CAWSPRSAVLHF. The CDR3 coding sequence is TGTGCCTGGAGTCCCCGCTCGGCAGTACTCCACTTT.

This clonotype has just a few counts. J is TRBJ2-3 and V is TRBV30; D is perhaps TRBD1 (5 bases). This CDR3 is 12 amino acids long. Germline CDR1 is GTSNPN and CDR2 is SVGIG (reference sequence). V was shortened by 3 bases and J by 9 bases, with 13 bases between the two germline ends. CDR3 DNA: TGTGCCTGGAGGGACGGTTCAGGGACGCAGTATTTT. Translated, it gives CAWRDGSGTQYF.

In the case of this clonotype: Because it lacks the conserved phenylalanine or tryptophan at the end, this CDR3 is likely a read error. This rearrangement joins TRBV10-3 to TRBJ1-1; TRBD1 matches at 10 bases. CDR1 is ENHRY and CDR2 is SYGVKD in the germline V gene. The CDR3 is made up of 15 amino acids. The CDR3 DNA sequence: TGTGCCATCAGTGAACAGGGACAGGGGAACACCGAAGCTTTCCTT. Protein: CAISEQGQGNTEAFL.

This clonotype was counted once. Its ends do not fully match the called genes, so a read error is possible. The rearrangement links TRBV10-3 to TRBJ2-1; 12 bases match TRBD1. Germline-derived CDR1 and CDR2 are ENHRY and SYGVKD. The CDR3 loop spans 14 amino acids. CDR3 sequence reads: CASSTRDRGLEQFF. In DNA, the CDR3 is TGTGCCAGCAGTACCCGGGACAGGGGGCTTGAGCAGTTCTTC.

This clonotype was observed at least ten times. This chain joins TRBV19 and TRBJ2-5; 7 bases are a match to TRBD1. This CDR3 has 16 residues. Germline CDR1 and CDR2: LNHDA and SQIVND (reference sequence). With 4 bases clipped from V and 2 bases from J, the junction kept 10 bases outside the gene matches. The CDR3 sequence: CASSTAKGGGQETQYF. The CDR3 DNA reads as TGTGCCAGTAGTACCGCGAAAGGGGGCGGGCAAGAGACCCAGTACTTC.

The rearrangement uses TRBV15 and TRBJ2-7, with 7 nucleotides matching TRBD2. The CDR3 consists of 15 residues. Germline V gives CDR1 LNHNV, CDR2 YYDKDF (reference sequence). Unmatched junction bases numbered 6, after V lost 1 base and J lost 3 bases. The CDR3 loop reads CATSRGTSVIYEQYF. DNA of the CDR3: TGTGCCACCAGCAGAGGGACTAGTGTCATCTACGAGCAGTACTTC.

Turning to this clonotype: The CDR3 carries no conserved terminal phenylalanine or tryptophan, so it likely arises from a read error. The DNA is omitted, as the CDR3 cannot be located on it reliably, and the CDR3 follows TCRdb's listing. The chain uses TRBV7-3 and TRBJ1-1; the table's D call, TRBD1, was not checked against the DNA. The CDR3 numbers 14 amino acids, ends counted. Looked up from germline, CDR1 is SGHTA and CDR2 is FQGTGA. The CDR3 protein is CASSGTGFGTEAFC.

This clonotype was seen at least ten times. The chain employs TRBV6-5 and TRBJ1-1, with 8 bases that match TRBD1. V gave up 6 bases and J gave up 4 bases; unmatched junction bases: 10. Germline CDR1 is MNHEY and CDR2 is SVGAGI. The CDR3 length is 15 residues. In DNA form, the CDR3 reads TGTGCCAGCAGCCGTAGGACAGGGCGGGGCACTGAAGCTTTCTTT. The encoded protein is CASSRRTGRGTEAFF.